This T cell receptor (beta chain) was obtained from a study of CD8+ T cells in alopecia areata. Study at large: The SALT score measured affected scalp surface percentage in treated patients.

Investigators isolated RNA and reverse transcribed it into cDNA to act as the sequencing template. Only in-frame clones appear in the TCRdb table, and some are missing; sequencing was by immunoSEQ multiplex PCR. This sample has roughly 180,000 clones, with 50% to 60% found just once. Treatment noted: oral pan-JAK inhibitor, 5-10 mg twice daily. This clone came up a few times. Sample: CD4+ T cells sorted from blood, taken at week 4, from a patient treated with tofacitinib. The origin of this receptor is a human donor with alopecia areata.

The CDR3 sequence is CASSDQGHTGELFF. Here the CDR3 DNA reads TGCGCCAGCAGCGACCAGGGGCACACCGGGGAGCTGTTTTTT. This chain connects TRBV5-1 to TRBJ2-2; D is possibly TRBD1 (6 bases). V gave up 4 bases and J gave up 3 bases, with 10 bases separating them. From germline, CDR1 is SGHRS and CDR2 YFSETQ. The length of the CDR3 is 14 residues.